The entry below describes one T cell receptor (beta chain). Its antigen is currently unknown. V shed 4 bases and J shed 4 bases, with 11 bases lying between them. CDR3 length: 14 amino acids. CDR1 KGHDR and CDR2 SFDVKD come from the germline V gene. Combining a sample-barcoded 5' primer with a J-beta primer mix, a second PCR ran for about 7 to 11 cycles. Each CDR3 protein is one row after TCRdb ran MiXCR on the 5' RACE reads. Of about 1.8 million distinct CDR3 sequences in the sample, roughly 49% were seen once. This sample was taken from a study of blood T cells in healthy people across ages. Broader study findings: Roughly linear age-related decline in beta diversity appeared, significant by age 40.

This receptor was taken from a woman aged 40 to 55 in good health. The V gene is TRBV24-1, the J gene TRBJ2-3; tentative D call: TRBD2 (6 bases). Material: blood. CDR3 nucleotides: TGTGCCACCAGTGAGGGAGGACTGTCAGATACGCAGTATTTT. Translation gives CATSEGGLSDTQYF.